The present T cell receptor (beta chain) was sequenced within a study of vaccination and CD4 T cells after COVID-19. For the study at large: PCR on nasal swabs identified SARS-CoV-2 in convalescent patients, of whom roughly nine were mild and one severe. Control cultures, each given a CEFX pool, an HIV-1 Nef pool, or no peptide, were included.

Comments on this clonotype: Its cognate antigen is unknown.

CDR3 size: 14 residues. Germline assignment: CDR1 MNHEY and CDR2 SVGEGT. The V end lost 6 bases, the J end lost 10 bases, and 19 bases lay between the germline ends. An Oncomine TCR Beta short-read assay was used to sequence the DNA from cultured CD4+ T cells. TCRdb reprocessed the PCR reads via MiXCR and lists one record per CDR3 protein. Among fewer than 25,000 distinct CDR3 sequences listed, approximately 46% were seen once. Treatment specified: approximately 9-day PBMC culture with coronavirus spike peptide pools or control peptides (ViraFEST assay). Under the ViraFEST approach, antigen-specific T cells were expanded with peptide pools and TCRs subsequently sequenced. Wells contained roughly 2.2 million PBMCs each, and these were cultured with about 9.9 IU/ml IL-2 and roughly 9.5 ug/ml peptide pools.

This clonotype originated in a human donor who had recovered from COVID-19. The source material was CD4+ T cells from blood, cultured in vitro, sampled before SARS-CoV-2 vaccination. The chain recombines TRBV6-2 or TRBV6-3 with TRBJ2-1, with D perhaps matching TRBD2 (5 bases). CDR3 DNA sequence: TGTGCCAGCAGCCAGAGGCCTCGAGAGGGAGAGCAGTTCTTC. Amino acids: CASSQRPREGEQFF.